This TCR beta chain was sequenced in a study of T-cell memory formation after mild COVID-19. TCRdb independently ran MiXCR on the 5' RACE reads; one entry per CDR3 protein. The sample shows fewer than 550,000 distinct CDR3 sequences, about 19% of them seen only once. This sequence was found in an adult woman who had mild COVID-19 (a few samples of this study predate the infection). Cell type and time point are not known. The sequenced sample consisted of PBMCs or a T cell subset sorted from them (not recorded which).

The CDR3 nucleotides read TGTGCCAGCAGTTGGGGACAGGGACGTTATGGCTACACCTTC. Amino acids: CASSWGQGRYGYTF. The chain employs TRBV27 and TRBJ1-2; 9 bases are shared with TRBD1. V lost 4 bases to trimming and J lost 5 bases; unmatched junction nucleotides: 5. CDR1 and CDR2 from the germline V gene are MNHEY and SMNVEV (reference sequence). The CDR3 has 14 amino acids.